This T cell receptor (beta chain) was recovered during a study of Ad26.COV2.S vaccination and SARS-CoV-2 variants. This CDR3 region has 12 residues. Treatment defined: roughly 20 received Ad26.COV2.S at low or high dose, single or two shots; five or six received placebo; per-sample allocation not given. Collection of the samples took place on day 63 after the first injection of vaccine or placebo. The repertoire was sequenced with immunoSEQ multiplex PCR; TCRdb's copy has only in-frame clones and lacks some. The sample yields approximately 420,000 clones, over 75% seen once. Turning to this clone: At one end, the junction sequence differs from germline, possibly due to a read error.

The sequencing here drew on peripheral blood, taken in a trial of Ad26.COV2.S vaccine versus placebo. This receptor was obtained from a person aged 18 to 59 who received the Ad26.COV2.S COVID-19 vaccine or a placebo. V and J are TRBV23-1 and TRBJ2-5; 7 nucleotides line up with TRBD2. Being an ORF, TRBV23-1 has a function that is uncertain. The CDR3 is CASSLRPGGTNF. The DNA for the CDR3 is TGCGCCAGCAGCCTGAGGCCCGGGGGGACTAACTTC.